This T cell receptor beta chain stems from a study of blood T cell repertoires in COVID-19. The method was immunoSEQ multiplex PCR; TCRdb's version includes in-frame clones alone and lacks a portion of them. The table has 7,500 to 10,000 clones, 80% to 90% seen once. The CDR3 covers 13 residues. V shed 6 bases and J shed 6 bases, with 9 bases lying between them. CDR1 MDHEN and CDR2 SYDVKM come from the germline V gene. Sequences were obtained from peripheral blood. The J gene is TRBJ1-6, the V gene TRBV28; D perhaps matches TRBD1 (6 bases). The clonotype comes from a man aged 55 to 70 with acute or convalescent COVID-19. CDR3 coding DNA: TGTGCCAGCAGGGTAGGGGGTAATTCACCCCTCCACTTT. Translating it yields CASRVGGNSPLHF.